The 30 T cell receptor beta chains below were found in one sample sequenced in a study of identical twins. TCRdb processed the 5' RACE reads anew with MiXCR; each CDR3 protein has one entry. The sample carries roughly 690,000 distinct CDR3 sequences, 6% to 6.5% recorded once. Material for sequencing was naive T cells sorted from blood. These receptors were taken from a young man in good health.

This clonotype was detected a few times. The gene calls are TRBV5-1 and TRBJ2-1, with D perhaps matching TRBD2 (6 bases). Trimming took 4 bases from V and 5 from J, leaving 13 bases between them. The CDR3 contains 14 residues. CDR1 is SGHRS, CDR2 YFSETQ, per germline. CDR3 DNA: TGCGCCAGCAGCGTGTGGGACTCTCACAATGAGCAGTTCTTC. It specifies CASSVWDSHNEQFF.

This clonotype has ten or more counts. The J gene is TRBJ2-1, the V gene TRBV18, with 13 bases aligning to TRBD2. The CDR3 length is 18 residues. Trimming at V came to 0 bases and at J to 8 bases, leaving 10 bases not matched to a gene. The V gene's germline CDR1 is KGHSH and CDR2 LQKENI. The CDR3 coding sequence is TGTGCCAGCTCACCACCTGGTTCACTAGCGGGAGGGATTTATGAGCAGTTCTTC. It encodes CASSPPGSLAGGIYEQFF.

This clonotype has more than one count but fewer than ten. The J gene is TRBJ2-1, the V gene TRBV3-1; 9 nucleotides align to TRBD1. Germline CDR1 LGHDT, CDR2 YNNKEL (reference sequence). The trim removed 0 bases at V and 3 bases at J, leaving 3 bases unmatched. The CDR3 has 16 residues. The CDR3 here is CASSQDLTGGYNEQFF. DNA of the CDR3: TGTGCCAGCAGCCAAGATCTGACAGGGGGCTACAATGAGCAGTTCTTC.

The sample holds a few counts of this clonotype. The V and J genes are TRBV12-3 or TRBV12-4 and TRBJ2-3, with D unresolved. The V and J ends lost 5 bases and 6 bases respectively, with 9 bases between them. CDR3 length equals 12 residues. The CDR3 sequence is CASSEVPDTQYF. CDR3 bases: TGTGCCAGCAGTGAGGTGCCGGATACGCAGTATTTT.

This clonotype was observed a handful of times. The genes are TRBV28 and TRBJ2-3, with TRBD1 matching 9 bases. This CDR3 has 15 amino acids. Germline CDR1 is MDHEN and CDR2 is SYDVKM. V was clipped by 4 bases and J by 4 bases; unmatched bases: 6. In DNA form, the CDR3 reads TGTGCCAGCAGTTCCGGACAGGGGAACGCAGATACGCAGTATTTT. Amino acids: CASSSGQGNADTQYF.

This clonotype was counted many times. The rearrangement links TRBV29-1 to TRBJ2-1; D unresolved. The CDR3 runs to 14 residues. Germline CDR1 reads SQVTM; CDR2 reads ANQGSEA. V gave up 2 bases and J gave up 7 bases, with 15 bases separating them. The CDR3 DNA reads as TGCAGCGTTGAAAGGCTGTTAAGTCCAAATGAGCAGTTCTTC. Translation gives CSVERLLSPNEQFF.

The V and J genes are TRBV29-1 and TRBJ1-1, with D maybe TRBD1 (5 bases). The CDR3 is made up of 13 amino acids. V was trimmed by 5 bases and J by 1 base, leaving 11 bases between them. Per germline, CDR1 SQVTM and CDR2 ANQGSEA. The CDR3 spells CSVQGRQNTEAFF. Here the CDR3 DNA reads TGCAGCGTTCAGGGTAGACAGAACACTGAAGCTTTCTTT.

This clonotype was seen more than once but under ten times. The rearrangement links TRBV5-1 to TRBJ1-2; unclear D gene. The V end lost 1 base, the J end lost 7 bases, and 11 bases lay between the germline ends. Germline V gene sequence: CDR1 SGHRS, CDR2 YFSETQ. The length of the CDR3 is 13 residues. CDR3 nucleotides: TGCGCCAGCAGCTTGCCCGACCCCGCTGGCTACACCTTC. Protein product: CASSLPDPAGYTF.

This clonotype was recorded many times. The V and J genes are TRBV5-1 and TRBJ2-2; D unclear. CDR1 is SGHRS, CDR2 YFSETQ, per germline. This CDR3 region has 14 residues. Deletions cut 0 bases from V and 6 bases from J, with 9 bases between. CDR3 DNA: TGCGCCAGCAGCTTGGCCGTCGGCGCCGGGGAGCTGTTTTTT. It encodes CASSLAVGAGELFF.

This clonotype was found many times. The chain combines TRBV7-2 with TRBJ2-3; D possibly corresponds to TRBD1 (5 bases). The V gene lost 5 bases and the J gene lost 5 bases, with 11 bases spanning the gap. Per germline, CDR1 SGHTA and CDR2 FQGNSA. This CDR3 is 13 amino acids long. The CDR3 sequence: CASSARDLDTQYF. The CDR3 nucleotides are TGTGCCAGCAGCGCCAGGGATCTAGATACGCAGTATTTT.

This clonotype showed up many times. The genes are TRBV20-1 and TRBJ1-5; tentative D call: TRBD1 (6 bases). CDR3 length: 13 residues. The germline V gene encodes CDR1 DFQATT and CDR2 SNEGSKA (reference sequence). Trimming removed 3 bases from V and 7 bases from J, with 13 bases in between. In DNA form, the CDR3 reads TGCAGTGCTAGGGAACAGGGAGTCCAGCCCCAGCATTTT. Its translation is CSAREQGVQPQHF.

This clonotype was seen once. The V and J genes are TRBV7-9 and TRBJ1-1, with TRBD1 as a possible D gene (5 bases). Germline loops: CDR1 SEHNR, CDR2 FQNEAQ (reference sequence). Deletions cut 1 base from V and 0 bases from J, with 9 bases between. The CDR3 contains 15 residues. CDR3 in DNA: TGTGCCAGCAGCTTAGAACCGGGACTGAACACTGAAGCTTTCTTT. Translation: CASSLEPGLNTEAFF.

Note on this clonotype: The junction departs from germline at one end; a sequencing error may be responsible. The chain combines TRBV7-9 with TRBJ1-1, with D perhaps matching TRBD1 (5 bases). The CDR3 is made up of 12 amino acids. Germline V CDR1 and CDR2: SEHNR, FQNEAQ (reference sequence). The CDR3 region is CASSFGHTEAFF. In DNA form, the CDR3 reads TGTGCCAGCAGCTTCGGACACACCGAAGCTTTCTTT.

This chain joins TRBV7-9 and TRBJ2-7; a weak D match, TRBD1 (5 bases). The CDR3 is 13 residues long. V was cut by 5 bases and J by 3 bases, with 11 bases left in between. Germline V CDR1 and CDR2: SEHNR, FQNEAQ (reference sequence). In nucleotides, the CDR3 is TGTGCCAGCAGCCCCGACAGCTACTACGAGCAGTACGTC. Protein product: CASSPDSYYEQYV.

The chain joins TRBV7-9 to TRBJ1-2; D perhaps matches TRBD1 (5 bases). Germline CDR1 is SEHNR and CDR2 is FQNEAQ (reference sequence). Between the trimmed V and J ends, which lost 5 bases and 3 bases, there was a span of 13 bases. The CDR3 sequence is 14 residues long. The CDR3 sequence is CASSPPWGDYGYTF. The CDR3 bases are TGTGCCAGCAGCCCTCCCTGGGGGGACTATGGCTACACCTTC.

At least ten counts were recorded for this clonotype. The chain recombines TRBV9 with TRBJ2-3; a possible D gene is TRBD2 (6 bases). Trimming shortened V by 4 bases and J by 5 bases, and 20 bases separated the two germline ends. CDR1 and CDR2 (germline): SGDLS, YYNGEE. This CDR3 has 16 amino acids. CDR3 protein: CASSLRTGLGGDTQYF. The CDR3 DNA reads as TGTGCCAGCAGCCTACGGACTGGTTTGGGGGGAGATACGCAGTATTTT.

The V call is TRBV20-1, the J call TRBJ2-3; D uncertain. Germline V lookup: CDR1 DFQATT, CDR2 SNEGSKA (reference sequence). The CDR3 contains 15 residues. Trimming pared 0 bases from V and 0 bases from J, leaving 10 bases between. This CDR3 is CSARDERRSTDTQYF. The DNA for the CDR3 is TGCAGTGCTAGAGATGAGCGCCGAAGCACAGATACGCAGTATTTT.

At least ten counts were recorded for this clonotype. This chain uses TRBV20-1 with TRBJ2-7; a possible D gene is TRBD2 (6 bases). Germline assignment: CDR1 DFQATT and CDR2 SNEGSKA (reference sequence). This CDR3 region has 16 residues. The germline V and J ends were trimmed by 1 base and 0 bases, with 16 bases remaining between them. In nucleotides, the CDR3 is TGCAGTGCTAGAGCCGCGGGACTGCCGACCTCCTACGAGCAGTACTTC. This encodes CSARAAGLPTSYEQYF.

This clonotype was seen many times. V usage is TRBV12-3 or TRBV12-4 and J usage is TRBJ2-1; a possible D gene is TRBD2 (5 bases). The CDR3 is made up of 16 amino acids. The V gene lost 3 bases and the J gene lost 1 base, with 13 bases spanning the gap. Written as DNA, the CDR3 is TGTGCCAGCAGTTTCAAACTAGGGAAATCCTACAATGAGCAGTTCTTC. It specifies CASSFKLGKSYNEQFF.

This chain connects TRBV30 to TRBJ2-1; tentative D call: TRBD2 (5 bases). V lost 1 base, J lost 7 bases, and 11 bases lay in between. The CDR3 totals 13 residues. Germline V lookup: CDR1 GTSNPN, CDR2 SVGIG (reference sequence). The CDR3 DNA is TGTGCCTGGAGTGCCGGACTTATAAATGAGCAGTTCTTC. Its translation: CAWSAGLINEQFF.

This clonotype appeared many times. V usage is TRBV9 and J usage is TRBJ2-3; 14 nucleotides match TRBD2. CDR3 length equals 17 residues. The V gene's germline CDR1 is SGDLS and CDR2 YYNGEE. Trimming took 0 bases from V and 4 from J; bases not matched to a gene: 4. The DNA of the CDR3 is TGTGCCAGCAGCGTAGGGACTAGCGGGAGGTTGGCAGATACGCAGTATTTT. Translating gives CASSVGTSGRLADTQYF.

This clonotype appeared many times. The J gene is TRBJ2-1, the V gene TRBV7-9, with 12 bases that match TRBD2. V shed 6 bases, J shed 9 bases, and the junction held 9 bases outside the gene matches. The germline V gene encodes CDR1 SEHNR and CDR2 FQNEAQ (reference sequence). The CDR3 loop spans 15 amino acids. The CDR3 here is CASSQLTSGSAEQFF. For the CDR3, the DNA is TGTGCCAGCAGTCAGCTGACTAGCGGGAGCGCTGAGCAGTTCTTC.

Many counts were recorded for this clonotype. This sequence joins TRBV6-2 or TRBV6-3 and TRBJ2-1, with D perhaps matching TRBD1 (6 bases). The CDR3 runs 11 residues. V was shortened by 7 bases and J by 9 bases, with 10 bases between the two germline ends. Germline values: CDR1 MNHEY, CDR2 SVGEGT. Here the CDR3 reads CASKRGSEQFF. DNA of the CDR3: TGTGCCAGCAAAAGGGGGAGTGAGCAGTTCTTC.

This clonotype occurred a few times. This sequence joins TRBV2 and TRBJ2-6, with D uncertain. Deletions cut 5 bases from V and 3 bases from J, with 14 bases between. Germline V lookup: CDR1 SNHLY, CDR2 FYNNEI. The CDR3 runs 16 residues. The CDR3 loop reads CASSPVMGGGANVLTF. In DNA, the CDR3 is TGTGCCAGCAGTCCAGTCATGGGCGGTGGGGCCAACGTCCTGACTTTC.

This clonotype was observed at least ten times. The rearrangement links TRBV7-2 to TRBJ1-1; D might be TRBD1 (6 bases). The CDR3 consists of 14 residues. The ends were cut back, 5 bases at V and 6 bases at J, with 16 bases in the middle. CDR1 and CDR2 from the germline V gene are SGHTA and FQGNSA. The CDR3: CASSVGQLSAEAFF. In DNA, the CDR3 is TGTGCCAGCAGCGTCGGACAGTTGAGTGCTGAAGCTTTCTTT.

This clonotype has only a few counts. The chain couples TRBV12-3 or TRBV12-4 to TRBJ1-2, with 7 bases lining up with TRBD1. The CDR3 extends over 14 amino acids. Trimming took 3 bases from V and 8 from J; bases not matched to a gene: 9. CDR3 nucleotides: TGTGCCAGCAGTTTCGGAGGGGGCGCTGGGGGCTACACCTTC. It codes for CASSFGGGAGGYTF.

The J gene is TRBJ2-3, the V gene TRBV12-3 or TRBV12-4; TRBD2 agrees at 7 bases. Trimming at V came to 8 bases and at J to 2 bases, leaving 13 bases not matched to a gene. This CDR3 contains 16 residues. The CDR3 loop reads CASCSGLAGNTDTQYF. CDR3 DNA sequence: TGTGCCAGCTGTTCGGGTTTAGCGGGCAACACAGATACGCAGTATTTT.

This clonotype was seen ten or more times. The CDR3 loop is CASSLRDYWQFF. The CDR3 DNA is TGTGCCAGCAGCTTAAGGGACTACTGGCAGTTCTTC. The chain recombines TRBV7-9 with TRBJ2-1, with TRBD2 matching 7 bases. Germline CDR1 is SEHNR and CDR2 is FQNEAQ (reference sequence). This CDR3 comprises 12 residues. Trimming at V came to 2 bases and at J to 12 bases, leaving 4 bases not matched to a gene. The complete variable domain, with remaining parts taken from reference TRBV7-9 and TRBJ2-1, reads DTGVSQNPRHKITKRGQNVTFRCDPISEHNRLYWYRQTLGQGPEFLTYFQNEAQLEKSRLLSDRFSAERPKGSFSTLEIQRTEQGDSAMYLCASSLRDYWQFFGPGTRLTVL.

This clonotype was found many times. The chain combines TRBV5-5 with TRBJ2-7, with a possible D match to TRBD1 (6 bases). Germline assignment: CDR1 SGHKS and CDR2 YYEKEE (reference sequence). The CDR3 runs 13 residues. V lost 4 bases and J 7 bases, leaving 15 bases between the germline ends. The CDR3 DNA is TGTGCCAGCAGCACATTGGGGGCGCGGGAGCAGTACGTC. Protein product: CASSTLGAREQYV.

This clonotype showed up many times. This chain links TRBV7-9 with TRBJ2-7; 7 nucleotides match TRBD2. The CDR3 runs to 15 residues. The J segment lost 5 bases and the V segment lost 1 base, leaving 8 bases of the junction unmatched. CDR1 and CDR2 from the germline V gene are SEHNR and FQNEAQ (reference sequence). The CDR3 DNA reads as TGTGCCAGCAGCTTAGATCGGGGAGGGGTGCACGAGCAGTACTTC. It translates to CASSLDRGGVHEQYF.